This TCR beta chain was found in a study of Graves' ophthalmopathy and Graves' hyperthyroidism. Beta-chain TCR CDR3 regions were amplified from RNA transcripts. RT-PCR in the first round used HTBI primers; a second-round multiplex PCR followed. TCRdb re-analysed the multiplex PCR reads in MiXCR, keeping a single row per CDR3 protein. Altogether 560,000 or so distinct CDR3 sequences are present, about 40% being singletons, with the ten largest covering approximately 4.1%. Points from the study as a whole: With over 85% sensitivity and roughly 80% specificity, a 13-signature model separated ophthalmopathy from stable hyperthyroidism.

Germline V gene data show CDR1 as MGHRA and CDR2 as YSYEKL. V was clipped by 4 bases and J by 3 bases; unmatched bases: 15. The CDR3 consists of 17 residues. Aged 18 to 65, the patients with hyperthyroidism had under 2 months' duration and were newly diagnosed. Clinicians diagnosed using symptoms, serum thyroxine, TRAb, thyroid ultrasound and orbital computed tomography. This clonotype was picked up a small number of times. Its antigen is unknown. The sample taken for sequencing was peripheral blood or thyroid tissue (not recorded which). The origin of this receptor is an adult man with Graves' hyperthyroidism. The chain couples TRBV4-1 to TRBJ2-7; TRBD1 matches at 7 bases. CDR3 sequence (DNA): TGCGCCAGCAGCCCAGTATTCGGGACAGCGAACGACTACGAGCAGTACTTC. It is translated as CASSPVFGTANDYEQYF.